The 29 T cell receptor beta chains below were found in one sample sequenced in a study of cytomegalovirus exposure and HLA in healthy donors. The PCR had 60 Vbeta and 13 Jbeta primers. Sequencing was performed with immunoSEQ multiplex PCR; in TCRdb, only in-frame clones are kept and a portion is missing. The top ten hold approximately 5.4% of the sample, which has approximately 73,000 clones, 60% to 70% seen once. Input material: PBMCs. These receptors were taken from a man between 25 and 39 years old in good health and CMV-seropositive.

V is TRBV11-2 and J is TRBJ2-5; a possible D gene is TRBD1 (7 bases). The germline V gene has CDR1 SGHAT and CDR2 FQNNGV. V was shortened by 4 bases and J by 1 base, with 19 bases between the two germline ends. The CDR3 sequence is 17 residues long. CDR3 bases: TGTGCCAGCAGCTCCAATTCAGGGGGGCCGACCCAAGAGACCCAGTACTTC. As protein: CASSSNSGGPTQETQYF.

The chain combines TRBV6-1 with TRBJ1-2; D may be TRBD1 (6 bases). This CDR3 comprises 16 residues. Germline V lookup: CDR1 MNHNS, CDR2 SASEGT. V dropped 0 bases and J dropped 4 bases, with 15 bases sitting between them. The CDR3 DNA follows: TGTGCCAGCAGTGAAGCGTGGACAGCCTCGATCTATGGCTACACCTTC. Encoded protein: CASSEAWTASIYGYTF.

This chain connects TRBV9 to TRBJ2-5; 8 bases fit TRBD2. V shed 5 bases and J 3 bases; nucleotides not matched to a gene: 21. The germline gives CDR1 SGDLS, CDR2 YYNGEE. CDR3 length: 19 amino acids. CDR3 sequence (DNA): TGTGCCAGCAGGAACGCTAGGACTAGCACTGGTCGCATAGAAGAGACCCAGTACTTC. This translates into CASRNARTSTGRIEETQYF.

The sample holds many counts of this clone. The rearrangement links TRBV4-3 to TRBJ2-7, with D possibly being TRBD2 (6 bases). The CDR3 has 15 amino acids. Germline CDR1 and CDR2: LGHNA and YSLEER. V was shortened by 0 bases and J by 3 bases, with 12 bases between the two germline ends. The CDR3 sequence is CASSQEAAGRYEQYF. The CDR3 nucleotides are TGCGCCAGCAGCCAAGAAGCGGCGGGACGCTACGAGCAGTACTTC.

This clone was observed a few times. This chain joins TRBV6-5 and TRBJ1-2; no clear D. Germline CDR1 is MNHEY and CDR2 is SVGAGI. CDR3 length: 11 amino acids. Trimming pared 6 bases from V and 8 bases from J, leaving 10 bases between. CDR3 coding DNA: TGTGCCAGCAGCAGTGGTATCGGCTACACCTTC. Amino acid sequence: CASSSGIGYTF.

This clone was seen just once. The chain uses TRBV12-5 and TRBJ1-1; possible D gene TRBD1, 6 bases. Germline CDR1 LGHNT, CDR2 FRNRAP. V lost 5 bases to trimming and J lost 7 bases, with 14 bases between them. CDR3 size: 13 residues. CDR3 protein: CASGRHKGGEAFF. The CDR3 DNA reads as TGTGCTAGTGGTCGTCATAAAGGGGGTGAAGCTTTCTTT.

The CDR3: CASSSGQGKSYGYTF. DNA of the CDR3: TGTGCCAGCAGCTCCGGACAGGGTAAGAGCTATGGCTACACCTTC. The chain carries TRBV7-7 and TRBJ1-2; 8 bases line up with TRBD1. The germline gives CDR1 SSHAT, CDR2 FNYEAQ (reference sequence). The J segment lost 4 bases and the V segment lost 4 bases, leaving 8 bases of the junction unmatched. The length of the CDR3 is 15 residues.

The chain couples TRBV6-4 to TRBJ2-1; TRBD2 matches at 11 bases. The V gene end was trimmed by 7 bases and the J gene end by 3 bases; junction bases not matched to a gene: 5. The length of the CDR3 is 15 residues. Per germline, CDR1 MRHNA and CDR2 SNTAGT. Here the CDR3 reads CASMKLAGDYNEQFF. The CDR3 DNA reads as TGTGCCAGCATGAAACTAGCGGGAGACTACAATGAGCAGTTCTTC.

V and J are TRBV29-1 and TRBJ2-1; 10 bases map to TRBD1. J lost 8 bases, V lost 3 bases, and 16 bases had no gene match. This CDR3 is built from 17 residues. The V gene's germline CDR1 is SQVTM and CDR2 ANQGSEA. CDR3 DNA sequence: TGCAGCGTTGACCGTCCCGGGACAGGGGCGCTACGGGATGAGCAGTTCTTC. Its translation is CSVDRPGTGALRDEQFF.

V usage is TRBV30 and J usage is TRBJ2-3; tentative D call: TRBD2 (5 bases). V was cut by 0 bases and J by 1 base, with 8 bases left in between. CDR1 GTSNPN and CDR2 SVGIG come from the germline V gene (reference sequence). CDR3 size: 14 residues. The CDR3 is CAWSVLGGTDTQYF. CDR3 in DNA: TGTGCCTGGAGTGTACTCGGGGGCACAGATACGCAGTATTTT.

The sample holds a few counts of this clone. The J gene is TRBJ1-5, the V gene TRBV6-5, with a weak D call TRBD1 (6 bases). Trimming took off 4 bases at V and 2 bases at J, with 15 bases between the two ends. The CDR3 spans 16 residues. Germline loops: CDR1 MNHEY, CDR2 SVGAGI. CDR3: CASSLRGGAGNQPQHF. The CDR3 DNA follows: TGTGCCAGCAGTTTGAGGGGGGGCGCGGGCAATCAGCCCCAGCATTTT.

This clone appeared a few times. Other nucleotide sequences from this sample produce the same CDR3. The genes are TRBV7-3 and TRBJ2-5; the D gene is possibly TRBD2 (6 bases). Germline V gives CDR1 SGHTA, CDR2 FQGTGA. CDR3 length: 15 amino acids. Between the trimmed V and J ends, which lost 2 bases and 1 base, there was a span of 11 bases. CDR3 sequence (DNA): TGTGCCAGCAGCTTACGGCGGGGAGCCCAAGAGACCCAGTACTTC. Translating gives CASSLRRGAQETQYF.

There are a few counts of this clone. The chain recombines TRBV11-2 with TRBJ2-1, with 12 bases fitting TRBD2. Germline V CDR1 and CDR2: SGHAT, FQNNGV. The CDR3 totals 17 residues. The V segment lost 5 bases and the J segment 7 bases; nucleotides outside the gene matches: 12. CDR3 coding DNA: TGTGCCAGCAGCCCGGCTAGCGGGGGGGCGCTTGGTAATGAGCAGTTCTTC. Translating it yields CASSPASGGALGNEQFF. Looking up the rest from reference TRBV11-2 and TRBJ2-1 gives the full variable domain: EAGVAQSPRYKIIEKRQSVAFWCNPISGHATLYWYQQILGQGPKLLIQFQNNGVVDDSQLPKDRFSAERLKGVDSTLKIQPAKLEDSAVYLCASSPASGGALGNEQFFGPGTRLTVL.

The chain carries TRBV5-1 and TRBJ2-2; 11 bases line up with TRBD2. The CDR3 is 16 amino acids. The trim removed 1 base at V and 5 bases at J, leaving 4 bases unmatched. Germline V gene data show CDR1 as SGHRS and CDR2 as YFSETQ. Here the CDR3 reads CASSLTSGGYTGELFF. The CDR3 nucleotides are TGCGCCAGCAGCTTGACTAGCGGGGGATATACCGGGGAGCTGTTTTTT. Together with reference TRBV5-1 and TRBJ2-2, the CDR3 gives the full variable domain: KAGVTQTPRYLIKTRGQQVTLSCSPISGHRSVSWYQQTPGQGLQFLFEYFSETQRNKGNFPGRFSGRQFSNSRSEMNVSTLELGDSALYLCASSLTSGGYTGELFFGEGSRLTVL.

V gene TRBV10-1 combines with J gene TRBJ2-7; D gene ambiguous. CDR1 and CDR2 from the germline V gene are WNHNN and SYGVQD (reference sequence). V was cut by 9 bases and J by 3 bases, with 9 bases left in between. CDR3 length: 11 amino acids. The CDR3 coding sequence is TGCGCCAGTGACATGTTCTACGAGCAGTACTTC. This encodes CASDMFYEQYF.

The sample holds a few counts of this clone. The CDR3 loop reads CASSVVPDRTEVSTDTQYF. The CDR3 bases are TGTGCCAGCAGCGTAGTACCCGACAGAACTGAAGTAAGCACAGATACGCAGTATTTT. This chain uses TRBV9 with TRBJ2-3; D possibly corresponds to TRBD1 (5 bases). Germline V lookup: CDR1 SGDLS, CDR2 YYNGEE. Trimming removed 0 bases from V and 0 bases from J, with 20 bases in between. This CDR3 comprises 19 residues.

The chain joins TRBV2 to TRBJ2-3, with 7 bases matching TRBD1. Germline V gene lookup returns CDR1 SNHLY and CDR2 FYNNEI. The CDR3 runs 16 residues. Trimming at V came to 3 bases and at J to 6 bases, leaving 12 bases not matched to a gene. In nucleotides, the CDR3 is TGTGCCAGCAGTGAGTCCGGGACAGTAGTCCGCGATACGCAGTATTTT. Protein: CASSESGTVVRDTQYF.

The chain employs TRBV29-1 and TRBJ2-3; tentatively, D is TRBD2 (6 bases). CDR1 and CDR2 (germline): SQVTM, ANQGSEA. CDR3 length: 15 amino acids. V lost 2 bases to trimming and J lost 4 bases, with 16 bases between them. Written as DNA, the CDR3 is TGCAGCGTTGAACGGGGGACCCCGGGTTCAGATACGCAGTATTTT. It encodes CSVERGTPGSDTQYF.

The chain carries TRBV14 and TRBJ2-7, with 10 bases identical to TRBD1. The germline V gene has CDR1 SGHDN and CDR2 FVKESK. Trimming cost V 2 bases and J 2 bases; bases outside gene matches: 3. CDR3 length equals 15 residues. CDR3 DNA: TGTGCCAGCAGCCAAACCGGGACAGGGGCCTACGAGCAGTACTTC. Translation gives CASSQTGTGAYEQYF.

Here the CDR3 DNA reads TGTGCCAGCAGTGAAGTCCGGGGTGAAAAACTGTTTTTT. Its protein is CASSEVRGEKLFF. The chain combines TRBV2 with TRBJ1-4; D gene uncertain. Germline assignment: CDR1 SNHLY and CDR2 FYNNEI. The CDR3 runs to 13 residues. V lost 1 base and J 7 bases, leaving 7 bases between the germline ends.

A few counts support this clone. The same CDR3 can be traced to other DNA sequences in this sample. This sequence joins TRBV15 and TRBJ1-3; perhaps TRBD1 as D (6 bases). Trimming pared 3 bases from V and 4 bases from J, leaving 13 bases between. CDR3 length: 15 residues. The germline V gene has CDR1 LNHNV and CDR2 YYDKDF (reference sequence). The CDR3 DNA reads TGTGCCACCAGCAGGAACACAGGGACCGGAAACACCATATATTTT. This translates into CATSRNTGTGNTIYF.

The chain couples TRBV29-1 to TRBJ2-3, with D tentatively TRBD2 (6 bases). The germline gives CDR1 SQVTM, CDR2 ANQGSEA. The CDR3 loop spans 14 amino acids. V was pared by 1 base and J by 5 bases, with 13 bases between. The CDR3 is CSVEGGIGVDTQYF. The CDR3 DNA sequence: TGCAGCGTTGAAGGCGGGATAGGGGTAGATACGCAGTATTTT.

This chain uses TRBV11-3 with TRBJ2-5, with 11 bases identical to TRBD1. From germline, CDR1 is SGHNT and CDR2 YENEEA. Trimming took 4 bases from V and 4 from J; bases not matched to a gene: 5. This CDR3 has 15 residues. The chain's CDR3 is CASSSRTGGRETQYF. CDR3 DNA: TGTGCCAGCAGCTCGCGGACAGGGGGCAGAGAGACCCAGTACTTC.

The rearrangement links TRBV11-3 to TRBJ1-1; 7 positions match TRBD1. Germline V lookup: CDR1 SGHNT, CDR2 YENEEA. CDR3 size: 13 residues. Trimming cost V 5 bases and J 14 bases; bases outside gene matches: 14. The CDR3 loop reads CASSPFTGAWEFF. The CDR3 DNA reads TGTGCCAGCAGCCCGTTCACAGGGGCTTGGGAGTTCTTT. Filled out from reference TRBV11-3 and TRBJ1-1, the complete variable domain reads EAGVVQSPRYKIIEKKQPVAFWCNPISGHNTLYWYLQNLGQGPELLIRYENEEAVDDSQLPKDRFSAERLKGVDSTLKIQPAELGDSAVYLCASSPFTGAWEFFGQGTRLTVV.

This rearrangement joins TRBV2 to TRBJ2-3, with TRBD2 matching 11 bases. Per the germline V gene, CDR1 is SNHLY and CDR2 is FYNNEI. V shed 7 bases, J shed 4 bases, and the junction held 10 bases outside the gene matches. CDR3 length equals 16 residues. This chain's CDR3 is CASIALAGGNPDTQYF. CDR3 sequence (DNA): TGTGCCAGCATCGCTCTAGCGGGGGGCAATCCAGATACGCAGTATTTT. Supplemented by reference TRBV2 and TRBJ2-3, the full variable domain reads EPEVTQTPSHQVTQMGQEVILRCVPISNHLYFYWYRQILGQKVEFLVSFYNNEISEKSEIFDDQFSVERPDGSNFTLKIRSTKLEDSAMYFCASIALAGGNPDTQYFGPGTRLTVL.

In this sample, this clone turned up once. The chain has TRBV5-1 and TRBJ2-3; D not certain. This CDR3 has 15 amino acids. Trimming shortened V by 0 bases and J by 0 bases, and 8 bases separated the two germline ends. Germline V gene data show CDR1 as SGHRS and CDR2 as YFSETQ. The CDR3 sequence is CASSLVTPSTDTQYF. The DNA for the CDR3 is TGCGCCAGCAGCTTGGTAACTCCTAGCACAGATACGCAGTATTTT.

The table lists this clone with a count of one. The chain joins TRBV2 to TRBJ1-3; D possibly corresponds to TRBD1 (6 bases). Trimming left V 6 bases short and J 2 bases short, with 20 bases between. The V gene's germline CDR1 is SNHLY and CDR2 FYNNEI. There are 17 residues in the CDR3. CDR3 DNA sequence: TGTGCCAGCAGCTCCCCTGCTTCTACAGGGCCTGGAAACACCATATATTTT. Its protein product is CASSSPASTGPGNTIYF.

The rearrangement uses TRBV5-4 and TRBJ1-2; the D is unclear. V lost 3 bases to trimming and J lost 3 bases, with 15 bases between them. The CDR3 has 15 residues. From germline, CDR1 is SGHNT and CDR2 YYREEE (reference sequence). CDR3 in DNA: TGTGCCAGCAGCTCCCTCAGACTGTCCCACTATGGCTACACCTTC. Translating it yields CASSSLRLSHYGYTF.

This rearrangement joins TRBV4-1 to TRBJ2-5; 9 nucleotides match TRBD1. Gene TRBJ2-7 matches the end of the DNA better, so the J call may be wrong. Germline V gene lookup returns CDR1 MGHRA and CDR2 YSYEKL. There are 15 residues in the CDR3. The CDR3 nucleotides read TGCGCCAGCAGCCGTGACAGGGGGGAGGCCTACGAGCAGTACTTC. It encodes CASSRDRGEAYEQYF.